Each of the 2 T cell receptor beta chains below was sequenced from the same sample in a study of blood T cell repertoires in COVID-19. Produced via immunoSEQ multiplex PCR; TCRdb's table is partial and in-frame only. The sample records about 72,000 clones, 85% to 95% being singletons. Sequencing was performed on peripheral blood. The receptors were sampled from a woman in her fifties or sixties with active COVID-19.

This sequence joins TRBV7-9 and TRBJ2-7; 9 bases are a match to TRBD2. Germline values: CDR1 SEHNR, CDR2 FQNEAQ (reference sequence). V shed 6 bases, J shed 2 bases, and the junction held 5 bases outside the gene matches. The CDR3 is made up of 14 amino acids. CDR3 protein: CASSPSGTTYEQYF. The CDR3 nucleotides are TGTGCCAGCAGTCCTAGCGGGACAACCTACGAGCAGTACTTC.

This clone was picked up one time. This sequence joins TRBV7-2 and TRBJ2-2; a weak D match, TRBD2 (6 bases). The CDR3 contains 14 residues. Trimming cost V 3 bases and J 6 bases, with 11 bases left between them. Per germline, CDR1 SGHTA and CDR2 FQGNSA. CDR3 nucleotide sequence: TGTGCCAGCAGCTTCGGAGGGATGGCCGGGGAGCTGTTTTTT. It yields the protein CASSFGGMAGELFF.